The 12 T cell receptor beta chains in this list originate from one sample, sequenced in a study of shared clonotypes between healthy human individuals. Profiled with immunoSEQ multiplex PCR; TCRdb holds only in-frame clones, not every one. The sample lists millions of clones, roughly 94% occurring once. The sample was naive CD4+ T cells sorted from blood. Subset: CD45RA+ positively selected. These receptors were taken from a man between 18 and 29 years old in good health.

J is TRBJ1-5 and V is TRBV7-9, with D unclear. The germline V and J ends were trimmed by 3 bases and 3 bases, with 6 bases remaining between them. The CDR3 consists of 13 residues. Germline V gives CDR1 SEHNR, CDR2 FQNEAQ (reference sequence). In DNA, the CDR3 is TGTGCCAGCAGCTTCAACTTCAATCAGCCCCAGCATTTT. Protein product: CASSFNFNQPQHF.

This chain links TRBV7-9 with TRBJ1-1, with D possibly TRBD1 on 6 matching bases. The CDR3 runs to 11 residues. The V gene lost 3 bases and the J gene lost 11 bases, with 10 bases spanning the gap. The germline CDR1 and CDR2 sequences are SEHNR and FQNEAQ (reference sequence). The CDR3 loop reads CASSLGTLAFF. CDR3 DNA sequence: TGTGCCAGCAGCTTGGGGACACTGGCTTTCTTT.

The V gene is TRBV7-8, the J gene TRBJ2-7; tentatively, D is TRBD2 (6 bases). The CDR3 extends over 14 amino acids. Trimming shortened V by 5 bases and J by 3 bases, and 14 bases separated the two germline ends. Looked up from germline, CDR1 is SGHVS and CDR2 is FQNEAQ. Written as DNA, the CDR3 is TGTGCCAGCAGCCTCCCAAGGAGGGGCTACGAGCAGTACTTC. As protein: CASSLPRRGYEQYF.

J is TRBJ2-5 and V is TRBV5-4; tentatively, D is TRBD2 (6 bases). The CDR3 consists of 15 residues. V shed 0 bases and J shed 6 bases, with 15 bases lying between them. The germline V gene encodes CDR1 SGHNT and CDR2 YYREEE (reference sequence). This chain's CDR3 is CASSLEGGGSQTQYF. CDR3 DNA: TGTGCCAGCAGCTTGGAGGGAGGAGGCTCGCAGACCCAGTACTTC.

This chain connects TRBV25-1 to TRBJ2-1; D is perhaps TRBD1 or TRBD2 (5 bases each). V was pared by 2 bases and J by 5 bases, with 10 bases between. Germline CDR1 reads MGHDK; CDR2 reads SYGVNS. This CDR3 comprises 14 residues. DNA for the CDR3: TGTGCCAGCAGTGAACGAGGGGAGCACAATGAGCAGTTCTTC. Translated: CASSERGEHNEQFF.

The rearrangement uses TRBV2 and TRBJ2-7; perhaps TRBD2 as D (5 bases). Germline CDR1 is SNHLY and CDR2 is FYNNEI. The V and J ends lost 4 bases and 7 bases respectively, with 8 bases between them. The CDR3 runs 11 residues. The CDR3 protein is CASSGLLEQYF. The CDR3 nucleotides are TGTGCCAGCAGTGGACTACTGGAGCAGTACTTC.

The V call is TRBV5-4, the J call TRBJ2-1, with 12 bases lining up with TRBD2. After removal of 3 bases from V and 7 bases from J, the junction contained 8 bases not matched to a gene. Per the germline V gene, CDR1 is SGHNT and CDR2 is YYREEE (reference sequence). This CDR3 is 16 amino acids long. The CDR3 region has the DNA TGTGCCAGCAGCTACCCGACTAGCGGGAGTTTGAATGAGCAGTTCTTC. This sequence encodes CASSYPTSGSLNEQFF.

The chain employs TRBV11-2 and TRBJ2-7; possibly TRBD1 for D (6 bases). Germline values: CDR1 SGHAT, CDR2 FQNNGV. CDR3 length: 16 amino acids. V dropped 4 bases and J dropped 2 bases, with 18 bases sitting between them. The CDR3 reads CASSSGSGTITYEQYF. The CDR3 bases are TGTGCCAGCAGCTCAGGTTCCGGGACAATAACCTACGAGCAGTACTTC. Full variable domain (rest looked up from reference TRBV11-2 and TRBJ2-7): EAGVAQSPRYKIIEKRQSVAFWCNPISGHATLYWYQQILGQGPKLLIQFQNNGVVDDSQLPKDRFSAERLKGVDSTLKIQPAKLEDSAVYLCASSSGSGTITYEQYFGPGTRLTVT.

The V and J genes are TRBV10-3 and TRBJ1-2; D call uncertain. Germline assignment: CDR1 ENHRY and CDR2 SYGVKD. This CDR3 comprises 13 residues. V dropped 3 bases and J dropped 0 bases, with 5 bases sitting between them. In DNA form, the CDR3 reads TGTGCCATCAGTGATGATCCTAACTATGGCTACACCTTC. It encodes CAISDDPNYGYTF.

The chain is built from TRBV7-9 and TRBJ2-5; maybe TRBD1 (5 bases). V dropped 2 bases and J dropped 0 bases, with 7 bases sitting between them. CDR1 and CDR2 (germline): SEHNR, FQNEAQ (reference sequence). This CDR3 contains 14 residues. CDR3 amino acids: CASSLTGYQETQYF. CDR3 bases: TGTGCCAGCAGCTTAACAGGATACCAAGAGACCCAGTACTTC.

The rearrangement uses TRBV25-1 and TRBJ2-2; TRBD2 might be the D (6 bases). With 4 bases removed from V and 4 bases from J, the gap between germline ends came to 10 bases. CDR1 MGHDK and CDR2 SYGVNS come from the germline V gene. The CDR3 length is 14 residues. Written as DNA, the CDR3 is TGTGCCAGCAGTGGCGCAGCGGGCACCGGGGAGCTGTTTTTT. Translation gives CASSGAAGTGELFF.

The CDR3 sequence: CATRHASYEQYF. In DNA, the CDR3 is TGTGCCACCCGCCACGCCTCCTACGAGCAGTACTTC. This chain uses TRBV15 with TRBJ2-7; D remains unclear. V was trimmed by 8 bases and J by 0 bases, leaving 8 bases between them. This CDR3 is built from 12 residues. Germline-derived CDR1 and CDR2 are LNHNV and YYDKDF (reference sequence).